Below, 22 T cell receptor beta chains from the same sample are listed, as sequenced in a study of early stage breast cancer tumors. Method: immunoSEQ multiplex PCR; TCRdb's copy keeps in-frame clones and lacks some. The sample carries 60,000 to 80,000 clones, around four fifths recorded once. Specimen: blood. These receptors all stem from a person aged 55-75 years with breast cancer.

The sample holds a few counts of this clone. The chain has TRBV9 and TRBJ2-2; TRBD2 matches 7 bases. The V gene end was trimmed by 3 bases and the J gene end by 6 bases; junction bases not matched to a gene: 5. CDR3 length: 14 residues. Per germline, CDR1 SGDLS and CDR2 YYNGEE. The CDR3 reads CASSAGLRSGELFF. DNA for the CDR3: TGTGCCAGCAGCGCGGGACTACGATCCGGGGAGCTGTTTTTT.

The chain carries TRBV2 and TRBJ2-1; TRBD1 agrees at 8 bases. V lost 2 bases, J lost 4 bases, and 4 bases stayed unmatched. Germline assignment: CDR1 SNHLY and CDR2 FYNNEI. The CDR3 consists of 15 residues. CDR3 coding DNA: TGTGCCAGCAGTGAAATCACAGGGGGATACAATGAGCAGTTCTTC. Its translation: CASSEITGGYNEQFF.

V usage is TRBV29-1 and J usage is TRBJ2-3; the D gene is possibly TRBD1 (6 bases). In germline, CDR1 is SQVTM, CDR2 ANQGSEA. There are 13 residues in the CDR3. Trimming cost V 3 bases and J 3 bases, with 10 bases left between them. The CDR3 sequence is CSVDSQGTDTQYF. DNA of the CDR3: TGCAGCGTTGATAGTCAGGGGACAGATACGCAGTATTTT.

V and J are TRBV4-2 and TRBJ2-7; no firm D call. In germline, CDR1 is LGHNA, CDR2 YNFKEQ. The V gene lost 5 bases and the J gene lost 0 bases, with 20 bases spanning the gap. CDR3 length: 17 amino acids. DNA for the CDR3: TGTGCCAGCAGCTCTACACACCAAAGCCCCGTCTCCTACGAGCAGTACTTC. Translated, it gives CASSSTHQSPVSYEQYF.

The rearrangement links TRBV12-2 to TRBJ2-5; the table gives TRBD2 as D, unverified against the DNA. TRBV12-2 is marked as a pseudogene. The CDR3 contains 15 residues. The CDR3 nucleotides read TGTGCAAGTCGCTTAAGAGGGCCGATTTGGGAGACCCAGTACTTC. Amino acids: CASRLRGPIWETQYF.

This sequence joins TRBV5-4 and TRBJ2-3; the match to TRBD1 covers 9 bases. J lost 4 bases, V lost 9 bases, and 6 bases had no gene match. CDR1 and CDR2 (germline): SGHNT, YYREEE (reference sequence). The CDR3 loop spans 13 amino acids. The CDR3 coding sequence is TGTGCCACCTGGGACAGGGTATCAGATACGCAGTATTTT. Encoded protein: CATWDRVSDTQYF.

The CDR3 sequence: CATQGTGELFF. The CDR3 region has the DNA TGTGCCACTCAGGGGACCGGGGAGCTGTTTTTT. The V and J genes are TRBV28 and TRBJ2-2, with D perhaps matching TRBD1 (6 bases). The V gene's germline CDR1 is MDHEN and CDR2 SYDVKM. V was clipped by 10 bases and J by 5 bases, with 8 bases between them. The CDR3 consists of 11 residues.

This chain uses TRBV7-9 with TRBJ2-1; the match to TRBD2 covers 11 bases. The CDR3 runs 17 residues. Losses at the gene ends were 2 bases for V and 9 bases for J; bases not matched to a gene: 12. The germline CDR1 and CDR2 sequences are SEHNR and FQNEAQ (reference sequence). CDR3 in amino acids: CASSLKPLAGGPSEQFF. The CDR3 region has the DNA TGTGCCAGCAGCTTAAAGCCTTTAGCGGGAGGGCCAAGTGAGCAGTTCTTC.

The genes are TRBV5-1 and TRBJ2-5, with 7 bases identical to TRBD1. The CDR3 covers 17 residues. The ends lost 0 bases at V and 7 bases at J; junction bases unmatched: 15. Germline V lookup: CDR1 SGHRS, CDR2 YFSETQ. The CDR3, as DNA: TGCGCCAGCAGCTTGGCCGGGGTGCAAGGGGGCGCGGGGACCCAGTACTTC. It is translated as CASSLAGVQGGAGTQYF.

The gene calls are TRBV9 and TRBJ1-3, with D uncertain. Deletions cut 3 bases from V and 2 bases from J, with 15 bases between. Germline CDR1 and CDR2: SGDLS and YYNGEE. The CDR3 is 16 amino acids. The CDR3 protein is CASSAGSAQTGNTIYF. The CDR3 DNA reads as TGTGCCAGCAGCGCTGGCTCTGCCCAAACTGGAAACACCATATATTTT.

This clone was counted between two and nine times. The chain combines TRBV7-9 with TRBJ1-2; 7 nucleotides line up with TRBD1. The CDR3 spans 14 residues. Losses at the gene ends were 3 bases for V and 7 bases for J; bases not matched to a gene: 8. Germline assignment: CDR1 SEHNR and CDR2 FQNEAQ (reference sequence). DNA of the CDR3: TGTGCCAGCAGCTTCGGCAGGGGGGAAAGTGGCTACACCTTC. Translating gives CASSFGRGESGYTF. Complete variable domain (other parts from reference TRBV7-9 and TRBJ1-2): DTGVSQNPRHKITKRGQNVTFRCDPISEHNRLYWYRQTLGQGPEFLTYFQNEAQLEKSRLLSDRFSAERPKGSFSTLEIQRTEQGDSAMYLCASSFGRGESGYTFGSGTRLTVV.

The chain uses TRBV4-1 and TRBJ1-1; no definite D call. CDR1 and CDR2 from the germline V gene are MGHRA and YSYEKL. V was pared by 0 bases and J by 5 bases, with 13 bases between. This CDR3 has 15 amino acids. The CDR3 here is CASSQEAHTGTEAFF. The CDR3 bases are TGCGCCAGCAGCCAAGAAGCACACACGGGGACTGAAGCTTTCTTT.

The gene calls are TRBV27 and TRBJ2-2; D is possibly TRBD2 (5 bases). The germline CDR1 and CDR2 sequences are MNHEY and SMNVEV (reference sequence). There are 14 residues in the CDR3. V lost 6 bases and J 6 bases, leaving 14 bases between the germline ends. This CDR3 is CASREDRASGELFF. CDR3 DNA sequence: TGTGCCAGCAGGGAGGATAGGGCCTCCGGGGAGCTGTTTTTT.

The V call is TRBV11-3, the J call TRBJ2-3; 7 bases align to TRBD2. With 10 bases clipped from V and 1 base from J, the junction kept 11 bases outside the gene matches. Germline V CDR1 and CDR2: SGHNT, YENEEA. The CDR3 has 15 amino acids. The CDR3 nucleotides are TGTGCCACCAGTACTCGGGGGGTGGGCACAGATACGCAGTATTTT. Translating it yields CATSTRGVGTDTQYF.

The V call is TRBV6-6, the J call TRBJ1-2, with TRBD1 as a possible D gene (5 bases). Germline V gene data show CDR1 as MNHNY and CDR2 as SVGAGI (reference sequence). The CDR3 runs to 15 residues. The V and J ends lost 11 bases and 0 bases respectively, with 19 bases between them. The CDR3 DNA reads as TGTGCCGGTGGAGGGGTTGATAGGGCTAACTATGGCTACACCTTC. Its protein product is CAGGGVDRANYGYTF.

The CDR3 sequence: CASTRLGLHETQYF. The CDR3, as DNA: TGCGCCAGCACCCGTTTAGGGCTACACGAGACCCAGTACTTC. This sequence joins TRBV10-1 and TRBJ2-5; D ambiguous. The V end was cut by 7 bases, the J end by 5 bases, with 17 bases between. Germline V gene lookup returns CDR1 WNHNN and CDR2 SYGVQD (reference sequence). CDR3 size: 14 residues.

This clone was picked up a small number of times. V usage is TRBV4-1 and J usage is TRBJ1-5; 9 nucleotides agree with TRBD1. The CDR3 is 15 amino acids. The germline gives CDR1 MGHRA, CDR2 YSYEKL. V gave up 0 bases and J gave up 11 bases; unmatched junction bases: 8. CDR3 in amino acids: CASSQEETGGRAQHF. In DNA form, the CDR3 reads TGCGCCAGCAGCCAAGAAGAGACAGGGGGGAGGGCCCAGCATTTT.

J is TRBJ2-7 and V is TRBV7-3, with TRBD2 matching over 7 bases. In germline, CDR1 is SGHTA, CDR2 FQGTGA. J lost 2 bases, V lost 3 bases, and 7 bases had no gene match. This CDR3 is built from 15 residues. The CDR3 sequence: CASSFSRGSPYEQYF. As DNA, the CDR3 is TGTGCCAGCAGCTTTTCGCGGGGGAGCCCCTACGAGCAGTACTTC.

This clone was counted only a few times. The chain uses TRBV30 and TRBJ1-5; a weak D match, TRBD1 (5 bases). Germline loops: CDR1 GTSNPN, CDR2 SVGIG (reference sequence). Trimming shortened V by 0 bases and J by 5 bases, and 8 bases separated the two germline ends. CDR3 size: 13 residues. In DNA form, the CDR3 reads TGTGCCTGGAGTGTTGACAGAGATCAGCCCCAGCATTTT. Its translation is CAWSVDRDQPQHF.

CDR3 sequence reads: CASSLYGENTEAFF. The CDR3, as DNA: TGTGCCAGCAGCTTATATGGGGAGAACACTGAAGCTTTCTTT. This chain connects TRBV7-3 to TRBJ1-1, with D uncertain. Germline V CDR1 and CDR2: SGHTA, FQGTGA. CDR3 length: 14 amino acids. The V end was cut by 2 bases, the J end by 1 base, with 8 bases between. Together with reference TRBV7-3 and TRBJ1-1, the CDR3 gives the full variable domain: GAGVSQTPSNKVTEKGKYVELRCDPISGHTALYWYRQSLGQGPEFLIYFQGTGAADDSGLPNDRFFAVRPEGSVSTLKIQRTERGDSAVYLCASSLYGENTEAFFGQGTRLTVV.

The CDR3 spells CASTLRAPNVLTF. For the CDR3, the DNA is TGTGCCAGCACCCTACGGGCCCCCAACGTCCTGACTTTC. The chain uses TRBV6-6 and TRBJ2-6, with unresolved D. The V gene lost 7 bases and the J gene lost 8 bases, with 12 bases spanning the gap. Germline V lookup: CDR1 MNHNY, CDR2 SVGAGI (reference sequence). This CDR3 comprises 13 residues.

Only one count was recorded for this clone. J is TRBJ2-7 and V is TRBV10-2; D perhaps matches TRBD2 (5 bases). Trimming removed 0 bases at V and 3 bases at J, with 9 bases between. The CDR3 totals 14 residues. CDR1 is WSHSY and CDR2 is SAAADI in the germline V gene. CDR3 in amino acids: CASSESRESYEQYF. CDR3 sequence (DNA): TGCGCCAGCAGTGAGTCGAGGGAGAGCTACGAGCAGTACTTC.